The 30 T cell receptor beta chains in this list originate from one sample, sequenced in a study of blood T cell repertoires in COVID-19. TCRdb's table, derived via immunoSEQ multiplex PCR, lists solely in-frame clones and lacks some. The sample holds around 150,000 clones; roughly 84% are singletons and the top ten take almost 9%. Sequencing input: peripheral blood. The receptors derive from a man between 25 and 39 years old with COVID-19, enrolled during active disease.

CDR3 sequence (DNA): TGTGCCAGCAGCTTAGTCTTTTCGACCGGGGAGCTGTTTTTT. This sequence encodes CASSLVFSTGELFF. This chain joins TRBV7-2 and TRBJ2-2; D is unclear. This CDR3 has 14 amino acids. Germline V gene data show CDR1 as SGHTA and CDR2 as FQGNSA. The V and J ends lost 1 base and 5 bases respectively, with 8 bases between them.

The chain links TRBV20-1 to TRBJ1-1, with a tentative D call TRBD1 (5 bases). CDR1 is DFQATT and CDR2 is SNEGSKA in the germline V gene (reference sequence). The CDR3 extends over 10 amino acids. The CDR3, as DNA: TGCAGCGACAGGAACACTGAAGCTTTCTTT. Protein sequence: CSDRNTEAFF.

The rearrangement uses TRBV9 and TRBJ1-4, with 9 bases identical to TRBD1. V lost 0 bases and J lost 7; bases outside the gene matches: 4. Germline V gene sequence: CDR1 SGDLS, CDR2 YYNGEE. The CDR3 is 15 residues long. Here the CDR3 reads CASSVEPGQGEKLFF. In nucleotides, the CDR3 is TGTGCCAGCAGCGTAGAGCCGGGACAGGGTGAAAAACTGTTTTTT.

This sequence joins TRBV6-2 or TRBV6-3 and TRBJ1-5; no reliable D call. The CDR3 is made up of 13 amino acids. Germline assignment: CDR1 MNHEY and CDR2 SVGEGT. V lost 3 bases and J 6 bases, leaving 9 bases between the germline ends. The CDR3 loop is CASSYLPSQPQHF. In DNA, the CDR3 is TGTGCCAGCAGTTATCTCCCGAGTCAGCCCCAGCATTTT.

This clone has only one observation. V gene TRBV28 combines with J gene TRBJ1-1; 9 bases match TRBD1. Germline CDR1 reads MDHEN; CDR2 reads SYDVKM. V dropped 1 base and J dropped 10; count of bases not matched to a gene: 16. The CDR3 loop spans 17 amino acids. The CDR3 DNA follows: TGTGCCAGCAGTTTATCGGTGGGGGCAGGGACAGGGAATGGAGCTTTCTTT. Translation gives CASSLSVGAGTGNGAFF.

This clone was detected once. The J gene is TRBJ1-1, the V gene TRBV30; D call uncertain. CDR3 size: 13 residues. Per the germline V gene, CDR1 is GTSNPN and CDR2 is SVGIG (reference sequence). V was clipped by 3 bases and J by 3 bases, with 11 bases between them. The CDR3 DNA reads as TGTGCCTGGAGCACCTATGAGGACACTGAAGCTTTCTTT. Protein: CAWSTYEDTEAFF.

The V call is TRBV30, the J call TRBJ2-4, with 14 bases that match TRBD2. Germline-derived CDR1 and CDR2 are GTSNPN and SVGIG (reference sequence). CDR3 size: 22 residues. The trim removed 0 bases at V and 0 bases at J, leaving 16 bases unmatched. CDR3: CAWSVGFWTSGRTFLAKNIQYF. The CDR3 coding sequence is TGTGCCTGGAGTGTAGGATTCTGGACTAGCGGGAGGACCTTCCTAGCCAAAAACATTCAGTACTTC.

V is TRBV9 and J is TRBJ1-1; D is unresolved. The CDR3 length is 15 residues. The V end lost 3 bases, the J end lost 1 base, and 13 bases lay between the germline ends. The germline V gene encodes CDR1 SGDLS and CDR2 YYNGEE. CDR3 coding DNA: TGTGCCAGCAGCGAGGACGGGAGGGCGAACACTGAAGCTTTCTTT. Translated, it gives CASSEDGRANTEAFF.

J is TRBJ1-3 and V is TRBV29-1; D not resolved. The CDR3 extends over 14 amino acids. Trimming left V 4 bases short and J 3 bases short, with 13 bases between. Germline V gene sequence: CDR1 SQVTM, CDR2 ANQGSEA. The CDR3 region is CSVGGGGRGNTIYF. CDR3 DNA sequence: TGCAGCGTTGGAGGTGGCGGGCGTGGAAACACCATATATTTT.

The genes are TRBV13 and TRBJ1-5, with TRBD1 as a possible D gene (5 bases). The CDR3 spans 14 residues. CDR1 PRHDT and CDR2 FYEKMQ come from the germline V gene (reference sequence). V lost 6 bases to trimming and J lost 2 bases, with 11 bases between them. CDR3 amino acids: CASSRQGGNQPQHF. The CDR3 coding sequence is TGTGCCAGCAGTCGTCAGGGCGGCAATCAGCCCCAGCATTTT. Together with reference TRBV13 and TRBJ1-5, the CDR3 gives the full variable domain: AAGVIQSPRHLIKEKRETATLKCYPIPRHDTVYWYQQGPGQDPQFLISFYEKMQSDKGSIPDRFSAQQFSDYHSELNMSSLELGDSALYFCASSRQGGNQPQHFGDGTRLSIL.

This sequence joins TRBV28 and TRBJ2-2, with D perhaps matching TRBD2 (6 bases). CDR1 and CDR2 from the germline V gene are MDHEN and SYDVKM. The CDR3 length is 14 residues. V shed 1 base and J shed 14 bases, with 17 bases lying between them. This CDR3 is CASSLYRGSGLLFF. CDR3 nucleotides: TGTGCCAGCAGTTTATACCGGGGGTCAGGGCTACTGTTTTTT.

The chain is built from TRBV9 and TRBJ2-1; D is possibly TRBD2 (5 bases). The CDR3 loop spans 15 amino acids. V lost 4 bases and J lost 0, with 11 bases in between. From germline, CDR1 is SGDLS and CDR2 YYNGEE. In nucleotides, the CDR3 is TGTGCCAGCAGCCCCCTGGGGAGCTCCTACAATGAGCAGTTCTTC. Translating gives CASSPLGSSYNEQFF.

The rearrangement uses TRBV28 and TRBJ2-3; 11 bases align to TRBD2. Germline V gives CDR1 MDHEN, CDR2 SYDVKM. CDR3 size: 15 residues. Trimming cost V 9 bases and J 0 bases; bases outside gene matches: 5. The CDR3 region has the DNA TGTGCCAGTGGGACTAGCGGAAGCAGCACAGATACGCAGTATTTT. It encodes CASGTSGSSTDTQYF.

The chain joins TRBV6-6 to TRBJ2-2, with D possibly being TRBD2 (6 bases). CDR1 is MNHNY and CDR2 is SVGAGI in the germline V gene (reference sequence). The CDR3 is 17 residues long. Trimming cost V 5 bases and J 3 bases, with 19 bases left between them. CDR3 sequence: CASSPAVGTLYTGELFF. CDR3 nucleotides: TGTGCCAGCAGTCCGGCCGTTGGGACTTTATACACCGGGGAGCTGTTTTTT.

The rearrangement joins TRBV28 to TRBJ1-2, with 9 bases that match TRBD1. The CDR3 runs 14 residues. V was pared by 6 bases and J by 9 bases, with 11 bases of the junction left unmatched. Germline CDR1 is MDHEN and CDR2 is SYDVKM. The CDR3 loop reads CASRSSGTGLRYTF. In DNA form, the CDR3 reads TGTGCCAGCAGGTCATCCGGGACAGGGTTACGCTACACCTTC.

The chain couples TRBV13 to TRBJ1-5; 7 nucleotides align to TRBD1. J lost 0 bases, V lost 5 bases, and 10 bases had no gene match. Per the germline V gene, CDR1 is PRHDT and CDR2 is FYEKMQ (reference sequence). The CDR3 sequence is 17 residues long. As DNA, the CDR3 is TGTGCCAGCAGCAAGGGGGCAGGGCCCTATAGCAATCAGCCCCAGCATTTT. Amino acids: CASSKGAGPYSNQPQHF.

This CDR3 reads CAWSARWTGGVYGYTF. CDR3 sequence (DNA): TGTGCCTGGAGTGCCCGATGGACAGGGGGCGTCTATGGCTACACCTTC. The chain has TRBV30 and TRBJ1-2, with 11 bases fitting TRBD1. This CDR3 has 16 amino acids. The V gene's germline CDR1 is GTSNPN and CDR2 SVGIG (reference sequence). Trimming at V came to 1 base and at J to 4 bases, leaving 8 bases not matched to a gene.

The chain uses TRBV10-1 and TRBJ2-1; TRBD1 aligns across 9 bases. The CDR3 is made up of 16 amino acids. The germline gives CDR1 WNHNN, CDR2 SYGVQD (reference sequence). V trimming: 0 bases; J trimming: 3 bases; junction bases outside the gene matches: 3. In nucleotides, the CDR3 is TGCGCCAGCAGTGAGTCGACGGGACAGGGCTACAATGAGCAGTTCTTC. It encodes CASSESTGQGYNEQFF.

The chain combines TRBV11-2 with TRBJ2-5; TRBD1 is a possible D gene (5 bases). V was cut by 1 base and J by 1 base, with 10 bases left in between. CDR1 is SGHAT, CDR2 FQNNGV, per germline. This CDR3 region has 15 residues. The CDR3 loop is CASSLVTTAQETQYF. The CDR3 nucleotides read TGTGCCAGCAGCTTAGTTACGACAGCCCAAGAGACCCAGTACTTC. Supplemented by reference TRBV11-2 and TRBJ2-5, the full variable domain reads EAGVAQSPRYKIIEKRQSVAFWCNPISGHATLYWYQQILGQGPKLLIQFQNNGVVDDSQLPKDRFSAERLKGVDSTLKIQPAKLEDSAVYLCASSLVTTAQETQYFGPGTRLLVL.

The V and J genes are TRBV12-3 or TRBV12-4 and TRBJ2-5; D may be TRBD2 (5 bases). Trimming pared 4 bases from V and 4 bases from J, leaving 10 bases between. The CDR3 has 13 residues. The CDR3 DNA reads as TGTGCCAGCAGTTCCCCGGGGAGAGAGACCCAGTACTTC. It codes for CASSSPGRETQYF.

J is TRBJ1-1 and V is TRBV5-4; 12 bases fit TRBD1. This CDR3 contains 16 residues. Germline V CDR1 and CDR2: SGHNT, YYREEE (reference sequence). The J segment lost 0 bases and the V segment lost 3 bases, leaving 3 bases of the junction unmatched. CDR3 sequence (DNA): TGTGCCAGCAGCTGGGGACAGGGGGCGTTGAACACTGAAGCTTTCTTT. It is translated as CASSWGQGALNTEAFF.

V and J are TRBV28 and TRBJ1-1; D perhaps matches TRBD1 (5 bases). V lost 8 bases, J lost 2 bases, and 12 bases lay in between. Per the germline V gene, CDR1 is MDHEN and CDR2 is SYDVKM. The CDR3 is made up of 13 amino acids. The CDR3 here is CASGAVGNTEAFF. Written as DNA, the CDR3 is TGTGCCAGCGGGGCTGTCGGCAACACTGAAGCTTTCTTT.

This clone was seen only a few times. J is TRBJ2-3 and V is TRBV11-2, with 7 nucleotides matching TRBD1. The germline V gene has CDR1 SGHAT and CDR2 FQNNGV. V gave up 5 bases and J gave up 6 bases; unmatched junction bases: 8. The CDR3 covers 14 residues. DNA of the CDR3: TGTGCCAGCAGCATGGGGACAGCCGGGGATACGCAGTATTTT. Translated: CASSMGTAGDTQYF.

The rearrangement joins TRBV5-1 to TRBJ2-1, with 7 bases aligning to TRBD1. Germline V lookup: CDR1 SGHRS, CDR2 YFSETQ. The CDR3 is 15 amino acids. Germline trimming cut 4 bases from V and 5 bases from J; bases unmatched to any gene: 9. The CDR3 coding sequence is TGCGCCAGCAGCCGCGACCCCGGGACAGACAATGAGCAGTTCTTC. This gives the protein CASSRDPGTDNEQFF.

This clone was observed a single time. The CDR3 spells CAARGPANTGELFF. DNA for the CDR3: TGTGCCGCCAGGGGGCCGGCTAACACCGGGGAGCTGTTTTTT. The chain carries TRBV7-9 and TRBJ2-2; 8 bases match TRBD1. The germline V gene has CDR1 SEHNR and CDR2 FQNEAQ (reference sequence). The CDR3 loop spans 14 amino acids. The trim removed 11 bases at V and 2 bases at J, leaving 7 bases unmatched. Based on the CDR3 plus reference TRBV7-9 and TRBJ2-2, the full variable domain is DTGVSQNPRHKITKRGQNVTFRCDPISEHNRLYWYRQTLGQGPEFLTYFQNEAQLEKSRLLSDRFSAERPKGSFSTLEIQRTEQGDSAMYLCAARGPANTGELFFGEGSRLTVL.

The chain recombines TRBV27 with TRBJ2-6, with TRBD1 matching 7 bases. Trimming cost V 5 bases and J 2 bases; bases outside gene matches: 9. The CDR3 has 17 residues. Germline lookup yields CDR1 MNHEY and CDR2 SMNVEV (reference sequence). DNA for the CDR3: TGTGCCAGCAGTCTTAGACAGGGAAGAGCTGGGGCCAACGTCCTGACTTTC. It specifies CASSLRQGRAGANVLTF.

This chain links TRBV7-2 with TRBJ2-7; 7 bases line up with TRBD2. From germline, CDR1 is SGHTA and CDR2 FQGNSA. CDR3 size: 14 residues. J lost 3 bases, V lost 5 bases, and 7 bases had no gene match. CDR3 sequence (DNA): TGTGCCAGCAGCCCCCAGGCGGGAGACTACGAGCAGTACTTC. Translation gives CASSPQAGDYEQYF. Complete variable domain (other parts from reference TRBV7-2 and TRBJ2-7): GAGVSQSPSNKVTEKGKDVELRCDPISGHTALYWYRQSLGQGLEFLIYFQGNSAPDKSGLPSDRFSAERTGGSVSTLTIQRTQQEDSAVYLCASSPQAGDYEQYFGPGTRLTVT.

V is TRBV18 and J is TRBJ1-5, with no clear D. The CDR3 has 13 residues. The germline V gene encodes CDR1 KGHSH and CDR2 LQKENI. V was clipped by 3 bases and J by 3 bases, with 6 bases between them. CDR3: CASSPGVNQPQHF. The CDR3 DNA reads as TGTGCCAGCTCACCGGGAGTCAATCAGCCCCAGCATTTT.

This chain connects TRBV6-2 or TRBV6-3 to TRBJ1-1; D unclear. This CDR3 is built from 14 residues. Germline CDR1 MNHEY, CDR2 SVGEGT. V lost 5 bases and J 0 bases, leaving 10 bases between the germline ends. CDR3 sequence reads: CASSRGQVNTEAFF. CDR3 nucleotide sequence: TGTGCCAGCAGTCGAGGGCAGGTGAACACTGAAGCTTTCTTT.

The chain uses TRBV30 and TRBJ1-1; D call uncertain. Germline V gives CDR1 GTSNPN, CDR2 SVGIG (reference sequence). V was pared by 3 bases and J by 8 bases, with 13 bases between. The CDR3 spans 12 residues. CDR3 nucleotide sequence: TGTGCCTGGAGGCGAGCCTCGGTAGAAGCTTTCTTT. Translation gives CAWRRASVEAFF.